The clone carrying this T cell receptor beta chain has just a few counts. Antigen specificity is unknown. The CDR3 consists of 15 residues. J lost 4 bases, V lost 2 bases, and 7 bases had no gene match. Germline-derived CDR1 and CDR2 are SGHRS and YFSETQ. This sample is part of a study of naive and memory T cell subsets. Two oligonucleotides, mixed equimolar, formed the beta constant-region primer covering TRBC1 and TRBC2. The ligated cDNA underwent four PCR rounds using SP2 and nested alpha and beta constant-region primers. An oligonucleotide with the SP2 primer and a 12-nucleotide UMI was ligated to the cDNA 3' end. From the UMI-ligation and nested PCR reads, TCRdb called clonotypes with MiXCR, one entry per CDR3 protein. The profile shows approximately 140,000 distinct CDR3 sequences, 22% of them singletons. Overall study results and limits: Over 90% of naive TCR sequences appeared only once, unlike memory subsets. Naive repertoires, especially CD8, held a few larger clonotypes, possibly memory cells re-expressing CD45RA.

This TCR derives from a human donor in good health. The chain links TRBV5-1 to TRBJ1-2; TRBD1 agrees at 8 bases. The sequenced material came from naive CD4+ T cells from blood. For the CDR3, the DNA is TGCGCCAGCAGCTTCACAGGGGGAGTAATCTATGGCTACACCTTC. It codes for CASSFTGGVIYGYTF.